The clone carrying this T cell receptor (beta chain) appeared a few times. Its target is not known. This record comes from a study of T-cell reconstitution after alpha-beta-depleted transplantation in children. This sample's TCRbeta library carried unique molecular identifier barcodes. TCRdb fed the PCR reads into MiXCR, producing one record per CDR3 protein. The table lists just over 950,000 distinct CDR3 sequences, 25% to 30% of them singletons, with roughly 30% in the top ten. General observations from the study: Several hundred expanded graft clones reportedly were the source of alpha-beta T cells about two months after transplant. T-cell numbers and diversity, one year after transplant, stemmed largely from T cells that were newly produced. Some patients showed high day-60 TCRbeta diversity, which derived from surviving recipient T cells and thymic progenitors.

This CDR3 region has 17 residues. The ends lost 3 bases at V and 3 bases at J; junction bases unmatched: 12. Germline CDR1 SGHRS, CDR2 YFSETQ. Sequenced here: PBMCs, mostly from graft donor cells, sampled 360 days after TCRalphabeta/CD19-depleted stem cell transplant. This TCR was recovered from a boy younger than two who had a stem cell transplant for SCID, so the T cells may come from the graft donor. The gene calls are TRBV5-1 and TRBJ2-7; 10 nucleotides agree with TRBD2. The CDR3 protein is CASSSHSGGTLFYEQYF. For the CDR3, the DNA is TGCGCCAGCAGCTCCCATAGCGGGGGGACCCTCTTCTACGAGCAGTACTTC.